The 24 T cell receptor beta chains below come from one sample, sequenced in a study of Ad26.COV2.S vaccination and SARS-CoV-2 variants. The table came from immunoSEQ multiplex PCR; TCRdb's copy has only in-frame clones and leaves some out. The profile covers around 340,000 clones, with more than 85% appearing a single time and about 5% taken by the ten largest. Documented treatment: some 20 received Ad26.COV2.S at low or high dose, single or two shots; about 5 received placebo; per-sample allocation not given. The samples date from day 63 after the first vaccine or placebo injection. The input for sequencing was peripheral blood, taken in a trial of Ad26.COV2.S vaccine versus placebo. The source of these receptors is a person between 18 and 65 years old who received the Ad26.COV2.S COVID-19 vaccine or a placebo.

The table lists this clone with a count of one. The chain uses TRBV5-6 and TRBJ1-6, with D perhaps TRBD1 (5 bases). CDR3 length equals 18 residues. Germline values: CDR1 SGHDT, CDR2 YYEEEE. The ends were cut back, 6 bases at V and 0 bases at J, with 19 bases in the middle. CDR3 protein: CASTSGGYRSSYNSPLHF. In nucleotides, the CDR3 is TGTGCCAGCACCTCGGGGGGATACAGAAGCTCCTATAATTCACCCCTCCACTTT.

The J gene is TRBJ2-3, the V gene TRBV19; D is possibly TRBD2 (5 bases). V shed 0 bases and J shed 7 bases, with 8 bases lying between them. Looked up from germline, CDR1 is LNHDA and CDR2 is SQIVND (reference sequence). This CDR3 is 13 amino acids long. The CDR3 here is CASSIDTGNTQYF. CDR3 bases: TGTGCCAGTAGTATAGATACCGGGAATACGCAGTATTTT.

This clone was seen once. The rearrangement uses TRBV9 and TRBJ2-1; TRBD2 is a possible D gene (6 bases). There are 15 residues in the CDR3. V shed 0 bases and J shed 9 bases, with 16 bases lying between them. Germline V gene lookup returns CDR1 SGDLS and CDR2 YYNGEE. The CDR3 nucleotides are TGTGCCAGCAGCGTAGATAGCGGCCCCTTAAGTGAGCAGTTCTTC. It is translated as CASSVDSGPLSEQFF.

V is TRBV7-9 and J is TRBJ2-5, with D tentatively TRBD1 or TRBD2 (5 bases each). V dropped 4 bases and J dropped 1 base, with 13 bases sitting between them. There are 15 residues in the CDR3. Germline lookup yields CDR1 SEHNR and CDR2 FQNEAQ (reference sequence). As DNA, the CDR3 is TGTGCCAGCAGCTCGTGGGACGCTCTCCAAGAGACCCAGTACTTC. It codes for CASSSWDALQETQYF.

Regarding this clone: At one end, the junction sequence differs from germline, possibly due to a read error. The chain links TRBV7-9 to TRBJ1-1; D ambiguous. The germline gives CDR1 SEHNR, CDR2 FQNEAQ (reference sequence). The CDR3 loop spans 14 amino acids. The CDR3 region has the DNA TGTGCCAGCAGCTTTGGAGGATCGAACGCTGAAGCTTTCTTT. This encodes CASSFGGSNAEAFF.

This rearrangement joins TRBV6-2 or TRBV6-3 to TRBJ1-1, with a tentative D call TRBD1 (6 bases). V lost 2 bases, J lost 0 bases, and 13 bases lay in between. From germline, CDR1 is MNHEY and CDR2 SVGEGT. The CDR3 is made up of 16 amino acids. The CDR3 sequence: CASSYPPGAMNTEAFF. The CDR3 DNA reads TGTGCCAGCAGTTACCCCCCAGGGGCCATGAACACTGAAGCTTTCTTT.

The chain carries TRBV2 and TRBJ1-6; weak D call: TRBD1 (5 bases). V was trimmed by 3 bases and J by 7 bases, leaving 10 bases between them. The CDR3 sequence is 14 residues long. Germline assignment: CDR1 SNHLY and CDR2 FYNNEI. The CDR3 spells CASSEGGSNSPLHF. CDR3 in DNA: TGTGCCAGCAGTGAGGGGGGAAGCAATTCACCCCTCCACTTT. The full variable domain, rest sourced from reference TRBV2 and TRBJ1-6, is EPEVTQTPSHQVTQMGQEVILRCVPISNHLYFYWYRQILGQKVEFLVSFYNNEISEKSEIFDDQFSVERPDGSNFTLKIRSTKLEDSAMYFCASSEGGSNSPLHFGNGTRLTVT.

The genes are TRBV5-8 and TRBJ2-1; D ambiguous. V gave up 1 base and J gave up 8 bases, with 10 bases separating them. The CDR3 covers 13 residues. Germline V gene sequence: CDR1 SGHTS, CDR2 YDEGEE. This CDR3 is CASSLSPGHEQFF. The CDR3 DNA follows: TGTGCCAGCAGCTTGAGCCCGGGTCATGAGCAGTTCTTC.

This sequence joins TRBV3-1 (or the pseudogene TRBV3-2) and TRBJ2-3; 12 positions agree with TRBD2. CDR1 is LGHDT, CDR2 YNNKEL, per germline (reference sequence). V shed 4 bases and J 2 bases; nucleotides not matched to a gene: 7. The CDR3 length is 17 residues. CDR3 amino acids: CASSPLTSGSPTDTQYF. CDR3 in DNA: TGTGCCAGCAGCCCCTTGACTAGCGGGAGCCCCACAGATACGCAGTATTTT.

The rearrangement links TRBV3-1 (or the pseudogene TRBV3-2) to TRBJ2-1; 11 positions match TRBD2. The germline V gene has CDR1 LGHDT and CDR2 YNNKEL (reference sequence). The CDR3 is 17 amino acids. J lost 0 bases, V lost 4 bases, and 5 bases had no gene match. The CDR3 sequence is CASSLRLAGRSYNEQFF. Written as DNA, the CDR3 is TGTGCCAGCAGCCTCCGACTAGCGGGGCGCTCCTACAATGAGCAGTTCTTC.

The chain has TRBV28 and TRBJ1-2; TRBD1 is a possible D gene (6 bases). This CDR3 region has 13 residues. Trimming took off 6 bases at V and 7 bases at J, with 15 bases between the two ends. Per germline, CDR1 MDHEN and CDR2 SYDVKM. The CDR3 sequence is CASSSPGVGGYTF. The CDR3, as DNA: TGTGCCAGCAGCTCTCCAGGGGTGGGTGGCTACACCTTC.

The J gene is TRBJ2-7, the V gene TRBV29-1; D gene unclear. Per germline, CDR1 SQVTM and CDR2 ANQGSEA. With 4 bases removed from V and 1 base from J, the gap between germline ends came to 5 bases. This CDR3 has 11 amino acids. CDR3 region: CSVVVSYEQYF. The CDR3 DNA reads as TGCAGCGTTGTGGTGTCCTACGAGCAGTACTTC.

Here the CDR3 DNA reads TGTGCCAGCAGCCCCCCGACAGGGGGCAGGCTGTTCTTC. This sequence encodes CASSPPTGGRLFF. The chain joins TRBV7-9 to TRBJ2-1, with 10 bases fitting TRBD1. The CDR3 totals 13 residues. J lost 15 bases, V lost 5 bases, and 10 bases had no gene match. In germline, CDR1 is SEHNR, CDR2 FQNEAQ (reference sequence).

The V gene is TRBV7-8, the J gene TRBJ2-2, with D perhaps matching TRBD1 (6 bases). CDR3 length equals 14 residues. Germline lookup yields CDR1 SGHVS and CDR2 FQNEAQ. V was shortened by 5 bases and J by 2 bases, with 9 bases between the two germline ends. The CDR3 here is CASSPDRNTGELFF. The CDR3 DNA follows: TGTGCCAGCAGCCCGGACAGAAACACCGGGGAGCTGTTTTTT.

This chain connects TRBV27 to TRBJ2-1; D may correspond to TRBD1 or TRBD2 (5 bases each). CDR1 and CDR2 (germline): MNHEY, SMNVEV (reference sequence). The CDR3 loop spans 16 amino acids. Between the trimmed V and J ends, which lost 3 bases and 9 bases, there was a span of 21 bases. The CDR3 region is CASSFGTEPLGGEQFF. CDR3 bases: TGTGCCAGCAGTTTTGGGACGGAACCTCTCGGCGGTGAGCAGTTCTTC.

V and J are TRBV5-6 and TRBJ1-1; D unresolved. The germline V gene has CDR1 SGHDT and CDR2 YYEEEE. Trimming removed 3 bases at V and 11 bases at J, with 14 bases between. This CDR3 has 12 amino acids. The CDR3 DNA is TGTGCCAGCAGCTCACTTGGGGTGGGGGCTTTCTTT. Amino acids: CASSSLGVGAFF.

This clone was seen a single time. The rearrangement uses TRBV28 and TRBJ1-5; TRBD1 matches 10 bases. The CDR3 covers 14 residues. The trim removed 4 bases at V and 5 bases at J, leaving 2 bases unmatched. Germline V CDR1 and CDR2: MDHEN, SYDVKM. The CDR3 DNA reads TGTGCCAGCAGTTCGGGACAGGGGCATCAGCCCCAGCATTTT. Its protein is CASSSGQGHQPQHF.

The V gene is TRBV4-1, the J gene TRBJ2-3; 10 nucleotides align to TRBD2. Germline loops: CDR1 MGHRA, CDR2 YSYEKL. The CDR3 is made up of 17 amino acids. V was pared by 0 bases and J by 2 bases, with 5 bases of the junction left unmatched. The CDR3 here is CASSQDLTSGVTDTQYF. The CDR3, as DNA: TGCGCCAGCAGCCAAGATCTTACTAGCGGGGTCACAGATACGCAGTATTTT.

The gene calls are TRBV29-1 and TRBJ1-1; D perhaps matches TRBD1 (5 bases). Looked up from germline, CDR1 is SQVTM and CDR2 is ANQGSEA. The CDR3 is 15 residues long. V was clipped by 0 bases and J by 0 bases, with 11 bases between them. The CDR3 loop is CSVEDVQGLNTEAFF. In nucleotides, the CDR3 is TGCAGCGTTGAAGATGTGCAGGGACTGAACACTGAAGCTTTCTTT.

V usage is TRBV7-9 and J usage is TRBJ2-1; D unclear. This CDR3 contains 11 residues. V was trimmed by 5 bases and J by 13 bases, leaving 12 bases between them. Germline V CDR1 and CDR2: SEHNR, FQNEAQ (reference sequence). CDR3 sequence reads: CASSTISVQFF. The CDR3 region has the DNA TGTGCCAGCAGCACCATTTCCGTTCAGTTCTTC.

The CDR3 spells CASSWTGGYEQYF. The CDR3 nucleotides read TGTGCCAGCAGCTGGACAGGTGGCTATGAGCAGTACTTC. V gene TRBV5-6 combines with J gene TRBJ2-7; 7 bases line up with TRBD1. This CDR3 is 13 amino acids long. Germline loops: CDR1 SGHDT, CDR2 YYEEEE. After removal of 3 bases from V and 7 bases from J, the junction contained 7 bases not matched to a gene.

The chain joins TRBV30 to TRBJ2-2; perhaps TRBD1 as D (6 bases). Trimming shortened V by 3 bases and J by 5 bases, and 19 bases separated the two germline ends. This CDR3 has 16 amino acids. CDR1 is GTSNPN and CDR2 is SVGIG in the germline V gene (reference sequence). This chain's CDR3 is CAWSPIGGLKTGELFF. Written as DNA, the CDR3 is TGTGCCTGGAGCCCCATTGGGGGCTTGAAAACCGGGGAGCTGTTTTTT.

This rearrangement joins TRBV6-5 to TRBJ1-6, with 7 bases matching TRBD1. The junction had 5 bases not matched to a gene; V was cut back by 6 bases and J by 6 bases. The germline V gene has CDR1 MNHEY and CDR2 SVGAGI. CDR3 length: 14 amino acids. CDR3 loop: CASRPGQSNSPLHF. Here the CDR3 DNA reads TGTGCCAGCAGACCGGGACAGAGTAATTCACCCCTCCACTTT.

This chain uses TRBV5-1 with TRBJ2-5; tentative D call: TRBD2 (5 bases). V dropped 3 bases and J dropped 2 bases, with 8 bases sitting between them. CDR1 is SGHRS and CDR2 is YFSETQ in the germline V gene. The length of the CDR3 is 13 residues. CDR3 loop: CASSYEGQETQYF. DNA for the CDR3: TGCGCCAGCAGCTATGAGGGACAAGAGACCCAGTACTTC.